The next 32 T cell receptor beta chains were all read from a single sample in a study of shared clonotypes between healthy human individuals. Assay: immunoSEQ multiplex PCR; the TCRdb copy retains only in-frame clones and omits some. The table records about 1 million clones, around 76% of them present only once. The material sequenced was memory CD4+ T cells sorted from blood. Subset here: CD45RA-negative fraction. The receptors shown here come from a young man in good health.

This clone was counted once. The chain is built from TRBV6-6 and TRBJ2-7; 9 bases fit TRBD1. After removal of 6 bases from V and 4 bases from J, the junction contained 7 bases not matched to a gene. Germline CDR1 MNHNY, CDR2 SVGAGI (reference sequence). The CDR3 runs 14 residues. CDR3 amino acids: CASRRPGQGYEQYF. The CDR3 bases are TGTGCCAGCAGGCGACCGGGACAGGGTTACGAGCAGTACTTC.

The genes are TRBV6-1 and TRBJ2-1; 13 bases match TRBD2. CDR3 length: 16 amino acids. The germline V gene has CDR1 MNHNS and CDR2 SASEGT. The V segment lost 4 bases and the J segment 6 bases; nucleotides outside the gene matches: 6. This CDR3 is CASSVGLAGNGNEQFF. The CDR3 bases are TGTGCCAGCAGTGTGGGACTAGCGGGAAATGGCAATGAGCAGTTCTTC.

This clone turned up a few times. The chain uses TRBV7-9 and TRBJ2-3; D might be TRBD1 or TRBD2, each matching 5 bases. This CDR3 is built from 14 residues. Germline CDR1 and CDR2: SEHNR and FQNEAQ (reference sequence). Trimming left V 3 bases short and J 0 bases short, with 7 bases between. Here the CDR3 DNA reads TGTGCCAGCAGCTTCGGGGCTAGCACAGATACGCAGTATTTT. This codes for CASSFGASTDTQYF.

The chain has TRBV6-1 and TRBJ1-2, with a weak D call TRBD1 (6 bases). Germline values: CDR1 MNHNS, CDR2 SASEGT. The length of the CDR3 is 12 residues. The V end lost 2 bases, the J end lost 7 bases, and 8 bases lay between the germline ends. CDR3 amino acids: CASSENRVGYTF. CDR3 bases: TGTGCCAGCAGTGAAAACAGGGTTGGCTACACCTTC.

V usage is TRBV7-8 and J usage is TRBJ2-7; 9 nucleotides agree with TRBD2. The junction had 23 bases not matched to a gene; V was cut back by 5 bases and J by 6 bases. The CDR3 is 19 amino acids. Germline CDR1 SGHVS, CDR2 FQNEAQ. This CDR3 is CASSLHLSPASGVSGEQYF. Here the CDR3 DNA reads TGTGCCAGCAGCCTCCACCTCTCCCCAGCTAGCGGGGTGTCGGGCGAGCAGTACTTC.

Turning to this clone: Other DNA sequences from this sample encode an identical CDR3 as well. The rearrangement links TRBV6-1 to TRBJ1-2; D might be TRBD1 (6 bases). Trimming stripped 6 bases from V and 4 bases from J, with 15 bases between. CDR1 MNHNS and CDR2 SASEGT come from the germline V gene. The CDR3 sequence is 14 residues long. As DNA, the CDR3 is TGTGCCAGCAGCGCGATGGGGGGCAGCTATGGCTACACCTTC. It specifies CASSAMGGSYGYTF.

This clone came up a few times. The same CDR3 arises from other DNA sequences in this sample as well. The rearrangement uses TRBV5-1 and TRBJ2-7; 12 bases agree with TRBD1. Germline V gene sequence: CDR1 SGHRS, CDR2 YFSETQ. The V and J ends lost 0 bases and 6 bases, in that order; junction bases with no gene match: 4. The CDR3 contains 15 residues. The DNA for the CDR3 is TGCGCCAGCAGCTTGGGAGGGACAGGGGGCATCGAGCAGTACTTC. As protein: CASSLGGTGGIEQYF.

The chain is built from TRBV28 and TRBJ2-2; D unclear. The germline V gene encodes CDR1 MDHEN and CDR2 SYDVKM. The ends were cut back, 7 bases at V and 4 bases at J, with 10 bases in the middle. The length of the CDR3 is 13 residues. The CDR3 DNA is TGTGCCAGCAATTCCCCAGTCACCGGGGAGCTGTTTTTT. As protein: CASNSPVTGELFF.

The chain couples TRBV5-4 to TRBJ1-1; 9 bases are shared with TRBD1. This CDR3 region has 16 residues. Trimming at V came to 1 base and at J to 5 bases, leaving 9 bases not matched to a gene. The V gene's germline CDR1 is SGHNT and CDR2 YYREEE (reference sequence). In DNA, the CDR3 is TGTGCCAGCAGCTTGTTATCCGCCGGACAGGGGACTGAAGCTTTCTTT. Protein product: CASSLLSAGQGTEAFF.

The chain links TRBV7-2 to TRBJ2-4, with D tentatively TRBD2 (7 bases). Trimming pared 5 bases from V and 7 bases from J, leaving 18 bases between. The germline CDR1 and CDR2 sequences are SGHTA and FQGNSA. The CDR3 loop spans 15 amino acids. The CDR3 here is CASSPLGGRFNIQYF. Written as DNA, the CDR3 is TGTGCCAGCAGCCCCCTGGGGGGGCGATTCAACATTCAGTACTTC.

Points on this clone: A single base is all that separates this from a far larger clone, so a read error is likely. This same CDR3 is encoded by further DNA sequences in the sample. V is TRBV11-2 and J is TRBJ2-7; D unresolved. CDR3 size: 11 residues. Germline CDR1 reads SGHAT; CDR2 reads FQNNGV. The chain's CDR3 is CASSPQNEQYF. The CDR3 nucleotides are TGCGCCAGCAGCCCCCAGAACGAGCAGTACTTC.

The genes are TRBV12-5 and TRBJ2-1, with D possibly matching TRBD1 (5 bases). V dropped 6 bases and J dropped 0 bases, with 12 bases sitting between them. The CDR3 totals 15 residues. CDR1 and CDR2 from the germline V gene are LGHNT and FRNRAP. The DNA of the CDR3 is TGTGCTAGTGGGGGGCCGGGCCGCTCCTACAATGAGCAGTTCTTC. It specifies CASGGPGRSYNEQFF.

This sequence joins TRBV10-2 and TRBJ1-5; unclear D gene. CDR1 WSHSY and CDR2 SAAADI come from the germline V gene. CDR3 length: 14 amino acids. With 5 bases removed from V and 9 bases from J, the gap between germline ends came to 17 bases. As DNA, the CDR3 is TGCGCCAGCAGTACTCAGGCTACCGCCGCGCCCCAGCATTTT. This gives the protein CASSTQATAAPQHF.

The rearrangement uses TRBV5-1 and TRBJ2-7; 13 bases align to TRBD2. The CDR3 loop spans 18 amino acids. Trimming cost V 2 bases and J 2 bases; bases outside gene matches: 10. The germline V gene has CDR1 SGHRS and CDR2 YFSETQ. The CDR3 sequence is CASSLSRTSGSLTYEQYF. The CDR3 nucleotides read TGCGCCAGCAGCTTATCCCGGACTAGCGGGAGTTTAACCTACGAGCAGTACTTC.

This clone was recorded a few times. The chain joins TRBV7-6 to TRBJ1-1; tentatively, D is TRBD1 (6 bases). The CDR3 contains 14 residues. Per the germline V gene, CDR1 is SGHVS and CDR2 is FNYEAQ. V was cut by 4 bases and J by 2 bases, with 11 bases left in between. CDR3 DNA: TGTGCCAGCAGCTCCGGGACACTCAACACTGAAGCTTTCTTT. It yields the protein CASSSGTLNTEAFF.

The sample holds a few counts of this clone. The chain joins TRBV6-1 to TRBJ2-7; 12 bases fit TRBD2. CDR1 and CDR2 from the germline V gene are MNHNS and SASEGT. The V and J ends lost 6 bases and 4 bases, in that order; junction bases with no gene match: 7. The CDR3 covers 15 residues. The CDR3 DNA reads TGTGCCAGCAGCTTGACTAGCGGGAGCCCTTACGAGCAGTACTTC. Translated, it gives CASSLTSGSPYEQYF.

This clone appeared once. The chain employs TRBV6-1 and TRBJ2-6; D is possibly TRBD1 (6 bases). Per the germline V gene, CDR1 is MNHNS and CDR2 is SASEGT. CDR3 length equals 15 residues. V lost 5 bases to trimming and J lost 2 bases, with 10 bases between them. As DNA, the CDR3 is TGTGCCAGCAGTAGGGGGACCCCTGGGGCCAACGTCCTGACTTTC. Amino acid sequence: CASSRGTPGANVLTF.

V and J are TRBV4-3 and TRBJ2-3; TRBD1 aligns across 8 bases. This CDR3 is 15 amino acids long. Trimming took 1 base from V and 4 from J; bases not matched to a gene: 4. CDR1 is LGHNA and CDR2 is YSLEER in the germline V gene. The CDR3 nucleotides are TGCGCCAGCAGCCAAGGGACAGGGAAGCCAGATACGCAGTATTTT. As protein: CASSQGTGKPDTQYF.

The chain couples TRBV13 to TRBJ2-3; 14 bases match TRBD2. Germline assignment: CDR1 PRHDT and CDR2 FYEKMQ (reference sequence). Unmatched junction bases numbered 11, after V lost 5 bases and J lost 4 bases. The CDR3 totals 18 residues. CDR3 in DNA: TGTGCCAGCAGCCCTCGACCGACTAGCGGGAGGGTCGCAGATACGCAGTATTTT. Protein product: CASSPRPTSGRVADTQYF.

The chain joins TRBV11-1 to TRBJ2-2; D perhaps matches TRBD2 (5 bases). The germline gives CDR1 SGHAT, CDR2 FQDESV (reference sequence). The length of the CDR3 is 14 residues. V was cut by 5 bases and J by 5 bases, with 12 bases left in between. The CDR3 DNA follows: TGTGCCAGCAGCCGGGGATTATCTACCGGGGAGCTGTTTTTT. It codes for CASSRGLSTGELFF.

J is TRBJ1-1 and V is TRBV5-5; no clear D. The CDR3 is made up of 16 amino acids. Germline assignment: CDR1 SGHKS and CDR2 YYEKEE (reference sequence). The ends were cut back, 0 bases at V and 2 bases at J, with 14 bases in the middle. CDR3 residues: CASSLAAVAENTEAFF. In DNA, the CDR3 is TGTGCCAGCAGCTTGGCCGCAGTGGCGGAAAACACTGAAGCTTTCTTT.

This chain uses TRBV5-6 with TRBJ1-1; D is undetermined. V lost 4 bases to trimming and J lost 4 bases, with 8 bases between them. The CDR3 contains 12 residues. Per the germline V gene, CDR1 is SGHDT and CDR2 is YYEEEE. The CDR3 loop is CASSRSVTEAFF. DNA for the CDR3: TGTGCCAGCAGCCGTAGTGTCACTGAAGCTTTCTTT.

J is TRBJ1-1 and V is TRBV28, with D possibly being TRBD1 (6 bases). The length of the CDR3 is 17 residues. V shed 4 bases and J shed 5 bases, with 23 bases lying between them. From germline, CDR1 is MDHEN and CDR2 SYDVKM. CDR3 DNA: TGTGCCAGCAGTTCGTGGGGGGGCCGTCAAGAAAGGACTGAAGCTTTCTTT. Protein sequence: CASSSWGGRQERTEAFF.

This chain connects TRBV7-2 to TRBJ1-2, with 8 bases identical to TRBD1. The V gene end was trimmed by 1 base and the J gene end by 2 bases; junction bases not matched to a gene: 6. CDR3 length equals 16 residues. CDR1 and CDR2 (germline): SGHTA, FQGNSA. CDR3 amino acids: CASSLGGQEENYGYTF. CDR3 DNA: TGTGCCAGCAGCTTAGGGGGACAGGAGGAAAACTATGGCTACACCTTC.

The chain has TRBV28 and TRBJ1-4, with a possible D match to TRBD1 (6 bases). The length of the CDR3 is 15 residues. Germline lookup yields CDR1 MDHEN and CDR2 SYDVKM. V dropped 4 bases and J dropped 7 bases, with 16 bases sitting between them. CDR3 amino acids: CASSYSQGRGEKLFF. For the CDR3, the DNA is TGTGCCAGCAGTTATTCACAGGGCCGGGGTGAAAAACTGTTTTTT.

The rearrangement uses TRBV6-6 and TRBJ1-6; tentatively, D is TRBD1 (6 bases). Trimming removed 5 bases at V and 5 bases at J, with 16 bases between. This CDR3 has 16 residues. Germline CDR1 MNHNY, CDR2 SVGAGI (reference sequence). CDR3 amino acids: CASSRGGQYNNSPLHF. The DNA of the CDR3 is TGTGCCAGCAGTCGCGGAGGACAGTATAATAATTCACCCCTCCACTTT.

The chain recombines TRBV19 with TRBJ1-5; D is perhaps TRBD1 (6 bases). The CDR3 runs 13 residues. V lost 7 bases to trimming and J lost 2 bases, with 9 bases between them. Looked up from germline, CDR1 is LNHDA and CDR2 is SQIVND (reference sequence). The DNA of the CDR3 is TGTGCCAGTAATTACAGGGGCAATCAGCCCCAGCATTTT. This gives the protein CASNYRGNQPQHF.

The CDR3 reads CASSLPAKYNEQFF. The DNA of the CDR3 is TGTGCCAGCAGCTTGCCCGCTAAATACAATGAGCAGTTCTTC. This chain links TRBV13 with TRBJ2-1; D ambiguous. Trimming removed 3 bases at V and 4 bases at J, with 10 bases between. Per the germline V gene, CDR1 is PRHDT and CDR2 is FYEKMQ (reference sequence). The CDR3 spans 14 residues.

The chain has TRBV25-1 and TRBJ2-7; D may match TRBD1 or TRBD2 (5 bases each). The CDR3 sequence is 13 residues long. With 6 bases removed from V and 3 bases from J, the gap between germline ends came to 12 bases. Germline values: CDR1 MGHDK, CDR2 SYGVNS. The CDR3: CASSDRDRYEQYF. As DNA, the CDR3 is TGTGCCAGCAGCGATCGGGACCGCTACGAGCAGTACTTC.

CDR3 loop: CASSQDLLAGNTGELFF. For the CDR3, the DNA is TGCGCCAGCAGCCAAGATCTGTTAGCGGGAAACACCGGGGAGCTGTTTTTT. V usage is TRBV4-3 and J usage is TRBJ2-2, with 8 nucleotides matching TRBD2. V lost 0 bases and J lost 2; bases outside the gene matches: 5. Germline values: CDR1 LGHNA, CDR2 YSLEER. The CDR3 is made up of 17 amino acids.

This rearrangement joins TRBV2 to TRBJ2-2; D is undetermined. Germline-derived CDR1 and CDR2 are SNHLY and FYNNEI. The CDR3 is 14 residues long. With 10 bases removed from V and 4 bases from J, the gap between germline ends came to 16 bases. The DNA for the CDR3 is TGTGCCACCCCCCTGGGTCCGGGCACCGGGGAGCTGTTTTTT. Amino acid sequence: CATPLGPGTGELFF.

In DNA form, the CDR3 reads TGTGCCAGCTCGGACAGGGGGAACACCATATATTTT. As protein: CASSDRGNTIYF. The rearrangement joins TRBV18 to TRBJ1-3; 10 nucleotides align to TRBD1. Germline loops: CDR1 KGHSH, CDR2 LQKENI. This CDR3 has 12 residues. The V and J ends lost 6 bases and 7 bases, in that order; junction bases with no gene match: 0.